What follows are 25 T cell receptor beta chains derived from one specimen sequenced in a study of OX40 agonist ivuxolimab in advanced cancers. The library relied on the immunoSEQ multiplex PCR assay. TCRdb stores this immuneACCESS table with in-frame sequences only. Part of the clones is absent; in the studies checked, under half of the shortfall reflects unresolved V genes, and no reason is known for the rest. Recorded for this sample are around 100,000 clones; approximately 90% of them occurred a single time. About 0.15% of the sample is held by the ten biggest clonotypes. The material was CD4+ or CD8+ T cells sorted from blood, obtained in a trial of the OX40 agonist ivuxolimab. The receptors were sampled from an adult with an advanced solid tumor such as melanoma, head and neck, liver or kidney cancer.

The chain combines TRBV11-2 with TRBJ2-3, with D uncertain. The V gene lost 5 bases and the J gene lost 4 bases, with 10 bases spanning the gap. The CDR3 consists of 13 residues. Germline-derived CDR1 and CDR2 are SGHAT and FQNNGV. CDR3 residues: CASSQTLPDTQYF. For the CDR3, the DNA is TGTGCCAGCAGCCAAACTCTACCAGATACGCAGTATTTT. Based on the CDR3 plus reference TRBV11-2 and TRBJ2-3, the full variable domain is EAGVAQSPRYKIIEKRQSVAFWCNPISGHATLYWYQQILGQGPKLLIQFQNNGVVDDSQLPKDRFSAERLKGVDSTLKIQPAKLEDSAVYLCASSQTLPDTQYFGPGTRLTVL.

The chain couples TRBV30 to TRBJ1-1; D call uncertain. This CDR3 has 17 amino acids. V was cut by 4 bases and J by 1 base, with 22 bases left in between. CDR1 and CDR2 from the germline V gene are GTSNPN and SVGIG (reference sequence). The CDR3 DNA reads TGTGCCTGGACCCCTATCTTTGGACTGATTGGGAACACTGAAGCTTTCTTT. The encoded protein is CAWTPIFGLIGNTEAFF.

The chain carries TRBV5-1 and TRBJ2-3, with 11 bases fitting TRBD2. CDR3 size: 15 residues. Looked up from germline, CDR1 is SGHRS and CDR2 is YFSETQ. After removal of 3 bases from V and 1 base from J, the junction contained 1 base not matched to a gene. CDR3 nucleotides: TGCGCCAGCAGCTCGGGACTAGCGGGCACAGATACGCAGTATTTT. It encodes CASSSGLAGTDTQYF.

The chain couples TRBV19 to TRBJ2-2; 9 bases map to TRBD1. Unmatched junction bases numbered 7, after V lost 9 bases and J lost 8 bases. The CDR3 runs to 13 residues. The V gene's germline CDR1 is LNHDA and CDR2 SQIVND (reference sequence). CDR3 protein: CASRDRASGELFF. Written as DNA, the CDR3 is TGTGCCAGCCGGGACAGGGCATCAGGGGAGCTGTTTTTT.

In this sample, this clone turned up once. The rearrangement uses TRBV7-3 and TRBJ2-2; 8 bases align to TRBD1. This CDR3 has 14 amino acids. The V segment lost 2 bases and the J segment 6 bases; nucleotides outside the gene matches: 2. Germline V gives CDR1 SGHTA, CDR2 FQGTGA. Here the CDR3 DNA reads TGTGCCAGCAGCTTACTGGACAGGGCCGGGGAGCTGTTTTTT. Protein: CASSLLDRAGELFF.

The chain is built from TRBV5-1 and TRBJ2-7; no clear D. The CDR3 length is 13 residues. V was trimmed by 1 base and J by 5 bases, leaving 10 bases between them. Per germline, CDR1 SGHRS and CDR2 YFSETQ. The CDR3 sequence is CASSLSRANEQYF. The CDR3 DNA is TGCGCCAGCAGCTTGTCCCGGGCCAACGAGCAGTACTTC.

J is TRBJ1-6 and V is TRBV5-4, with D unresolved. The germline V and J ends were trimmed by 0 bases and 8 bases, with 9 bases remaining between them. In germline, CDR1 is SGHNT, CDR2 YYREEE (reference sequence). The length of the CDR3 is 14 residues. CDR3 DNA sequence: TGTGCCAGCAGCTTGGAGTTCCGAGATTCACCCCTCCACTTT. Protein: CASSLEFRDSPLHF.

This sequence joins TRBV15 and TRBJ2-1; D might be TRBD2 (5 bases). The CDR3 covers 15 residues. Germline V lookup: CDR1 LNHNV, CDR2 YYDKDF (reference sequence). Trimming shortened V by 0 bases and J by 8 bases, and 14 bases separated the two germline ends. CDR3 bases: TGTGCCACCAGCAGAGACCCGGGAAGAGGGCATGAGCAGTTCTTC. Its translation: CATSRDPGRGHEQFF.

For the CDR3, the DNA is TGTGCCACCTCAGCGGGAGCGGCTGATACGCAGTATTTT. Translating it yields CATSAGAADTQYF. The chain carries TRBV19 and TRBJ2-3, with TRBD2 identical over 8 bases. The CDR3 contains 13 residues. Losses at the gene ends were 10 bases for V and 6 bases for J; bases not matched to a gene: 9. Germline values: CDR1 LNHDA, CDR2 SQIVND (reference sequence). Supplemented by reference TRBV19 and TRBJ2-3, the full variable domain reads DGGITQSPKYLFRKEGQNVTLSCEQNLNHDAMYWYRQDPGQGLRLIYYSQIVNDFQKGDIAEGYSVSREKKESFPLTVTSAQKNPTAFYLCATSAGAADTQYFGPGTRLTVL.

As DNA, the CDR3 is TGTGCCAGCAGCGCCGCCCGGGGAACTAGTAGTACAGATACGCAGTATTTT. This codes for CASSAARGTSSTDTQYF. The chain combines TRBV9 with TRBJ2-3; maybe TRBD2 (5 bases). The CDR3 consists of 17 residues. Germline V gene data show CDR1 as SGDLS and CDR2 as YYNGEE. Trimming removed 3 bases from V and 3 bases from J, with 20 bases in between. The full variable domain, completed using reference TRBV9 and TRBJ2-3, is DSGVTQTPKHLITATGQRVTLRCSPRSGDLSVYWYQQSLDQGLQFLIQYYNGEERAKGNILERFSAQQFPDLHSELNLSSLELGDSALYFCASSAARGTSSTDTQYFGPGTRLTVL.

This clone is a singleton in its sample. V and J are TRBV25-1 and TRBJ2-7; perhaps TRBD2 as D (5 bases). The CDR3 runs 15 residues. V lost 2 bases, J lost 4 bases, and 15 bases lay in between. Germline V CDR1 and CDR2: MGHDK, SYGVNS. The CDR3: CASSERKRSLYEQYF. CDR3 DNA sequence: TGTGCCAGCAGTGAACGCAAGCGGAGCCTTTACGAGCAGTACTTC.

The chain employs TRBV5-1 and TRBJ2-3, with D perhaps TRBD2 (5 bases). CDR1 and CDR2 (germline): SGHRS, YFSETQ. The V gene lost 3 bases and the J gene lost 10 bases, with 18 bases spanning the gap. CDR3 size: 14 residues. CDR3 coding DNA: TGCGCCAGCAGCTCGACTACCGGTCTTCGATCGCAGTATTTT. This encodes CASSSTTGLRSQYF. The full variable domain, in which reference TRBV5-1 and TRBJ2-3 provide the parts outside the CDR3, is KAGVTQTPRYLIKTRGQQVTLSCSPISGHRSVSWYQQTPGQGLQFLFEYFSETQRNKGNFPGRFSGRQFSNSRSEMNVSTLELGDSALYLCASSSTTGLRSQYFGPGTRLTVL.

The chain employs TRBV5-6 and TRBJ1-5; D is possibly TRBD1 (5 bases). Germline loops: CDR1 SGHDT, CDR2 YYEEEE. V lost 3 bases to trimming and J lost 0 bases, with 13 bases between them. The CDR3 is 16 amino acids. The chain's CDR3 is CASSSGDGNSNQPQHF. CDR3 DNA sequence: TGTGCCAGCAGCTCGGGGGACGGAAATAGCAATCAGCCCCAGCATTTT.

The CDR3 reads CARSLRDGNTIYF. DNA of the CDR3: TGTGCCAGAAGCTTGCGAGATGGAAACACCATATATTTT. V and J are TRBV5-3 and TRBJ1-3; no reliable D call. TRBV5-3 qualifies as an ORF whose function is uncertain. The CDR3 contains 13 residues. Trimming removed 1 base at V and 3 bases at J, with 5 bases between.

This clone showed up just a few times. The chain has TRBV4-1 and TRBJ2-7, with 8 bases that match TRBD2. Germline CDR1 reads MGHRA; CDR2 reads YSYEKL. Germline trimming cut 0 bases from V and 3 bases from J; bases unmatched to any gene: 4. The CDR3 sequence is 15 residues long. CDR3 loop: CASSQETGLGYEQYF. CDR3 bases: TGCGCCAGCAGCCAAGAAACGGGACTAGGCTACGAGCAGTACTTC.

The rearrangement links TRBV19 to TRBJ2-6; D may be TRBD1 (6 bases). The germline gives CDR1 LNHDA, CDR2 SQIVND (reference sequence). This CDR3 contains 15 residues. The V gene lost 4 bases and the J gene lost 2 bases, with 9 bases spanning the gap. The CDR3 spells CASSTRTAGANVLTF. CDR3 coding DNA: TGTGCCAGTAGTACCCGGACAGCTGGGGCCAACGTCCTGACTTTC.

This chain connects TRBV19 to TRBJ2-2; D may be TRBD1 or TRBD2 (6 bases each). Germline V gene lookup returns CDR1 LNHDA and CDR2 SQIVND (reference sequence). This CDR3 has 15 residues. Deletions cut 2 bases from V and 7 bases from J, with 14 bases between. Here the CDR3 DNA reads TGTGCCAGTAGTATACGGGGGCCGATGGTCGGGGAGCTGTTTTTT. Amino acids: CASSIRGPMVGELFF.

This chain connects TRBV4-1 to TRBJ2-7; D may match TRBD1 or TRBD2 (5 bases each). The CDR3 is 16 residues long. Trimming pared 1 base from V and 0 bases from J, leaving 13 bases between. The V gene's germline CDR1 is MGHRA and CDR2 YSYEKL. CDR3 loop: CASSQAWAGSSYEQYF. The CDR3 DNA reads TGCGCCAGCAGCCAAGCTTGGGCAGGGAGCTCCTACGAGCAGTACTTC.

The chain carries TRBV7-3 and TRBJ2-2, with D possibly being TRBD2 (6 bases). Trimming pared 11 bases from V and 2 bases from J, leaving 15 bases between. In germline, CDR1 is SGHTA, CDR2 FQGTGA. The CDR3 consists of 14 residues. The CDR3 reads CASQEGSNTGELFF. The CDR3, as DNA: TGTGCCTCCCAGGAGGGATCCAACACCGGGGAGCTGTTTTTT.

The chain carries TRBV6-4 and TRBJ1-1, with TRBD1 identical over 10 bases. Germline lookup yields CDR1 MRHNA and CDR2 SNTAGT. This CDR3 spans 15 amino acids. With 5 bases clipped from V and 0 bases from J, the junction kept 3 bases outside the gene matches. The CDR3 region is CASSSGTGVNTEAFF. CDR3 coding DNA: TGTGCCAGCAGTTCCGGGACAGGGGTGAACACTGAAGCTTTCTTT.

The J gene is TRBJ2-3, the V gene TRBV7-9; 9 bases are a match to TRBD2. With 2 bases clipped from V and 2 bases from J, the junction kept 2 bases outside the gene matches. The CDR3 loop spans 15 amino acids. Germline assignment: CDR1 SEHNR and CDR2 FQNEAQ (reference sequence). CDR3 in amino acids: CASSLTSGYTDTQYF. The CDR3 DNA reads TGTGCCAGCAGCTTAACTAGCGGGTACACAGATACGCAGTATTTT.

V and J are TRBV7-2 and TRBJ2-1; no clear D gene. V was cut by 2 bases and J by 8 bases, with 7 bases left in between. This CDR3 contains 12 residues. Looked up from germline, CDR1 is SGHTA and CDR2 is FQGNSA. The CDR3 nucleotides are TGTGCCAGCAGCTTAAACGGGTATGAGCAGTTCTTC. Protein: CASSLNGYEQFF.

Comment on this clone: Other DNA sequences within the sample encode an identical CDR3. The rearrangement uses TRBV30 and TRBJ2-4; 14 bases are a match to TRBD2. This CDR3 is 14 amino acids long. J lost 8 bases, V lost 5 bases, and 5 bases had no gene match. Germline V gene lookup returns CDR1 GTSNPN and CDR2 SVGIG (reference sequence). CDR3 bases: TGTGCCTGGCGGGGGGGACTAGCGGGGGACATTCAGTACTTC. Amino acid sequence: CAWRGGLAGDIQYF.

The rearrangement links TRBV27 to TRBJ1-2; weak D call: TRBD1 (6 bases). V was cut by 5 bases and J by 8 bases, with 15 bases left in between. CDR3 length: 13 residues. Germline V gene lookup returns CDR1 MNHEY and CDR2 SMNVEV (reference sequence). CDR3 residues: CASSATGARGYTF. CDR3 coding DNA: TGTGCCAGCAGTGCTACGGGGGCTCGAGGCTACACCTTC.

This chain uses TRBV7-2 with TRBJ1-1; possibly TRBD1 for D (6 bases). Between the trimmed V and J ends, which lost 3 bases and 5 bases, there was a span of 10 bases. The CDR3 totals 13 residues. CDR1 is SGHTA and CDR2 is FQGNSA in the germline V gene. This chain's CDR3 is CASSLKGGTEAFF. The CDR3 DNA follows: TGTGCCAGCAGCTTGAAGGGGGGGACTGAAGCTTTCTTT.